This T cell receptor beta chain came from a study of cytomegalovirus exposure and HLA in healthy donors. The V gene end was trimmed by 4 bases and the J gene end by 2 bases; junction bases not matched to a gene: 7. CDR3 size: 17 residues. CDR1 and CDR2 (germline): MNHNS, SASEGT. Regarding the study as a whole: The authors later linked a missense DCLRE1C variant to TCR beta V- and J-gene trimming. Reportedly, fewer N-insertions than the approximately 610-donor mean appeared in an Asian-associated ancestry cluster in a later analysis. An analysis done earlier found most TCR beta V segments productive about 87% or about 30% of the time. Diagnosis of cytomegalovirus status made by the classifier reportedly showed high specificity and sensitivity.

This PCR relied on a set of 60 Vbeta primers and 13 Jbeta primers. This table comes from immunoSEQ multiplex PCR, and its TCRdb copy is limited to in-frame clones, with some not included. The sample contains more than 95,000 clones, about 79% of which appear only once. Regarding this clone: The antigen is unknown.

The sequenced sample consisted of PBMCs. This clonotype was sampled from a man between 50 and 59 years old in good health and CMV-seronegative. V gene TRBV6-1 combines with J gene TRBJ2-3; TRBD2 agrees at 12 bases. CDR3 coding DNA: TGTGCCAGCAGTGGACTAGCGGGGGACACATTCACAGATACGCAGTATTTT. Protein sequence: CASSGLAGDTFTDTQYF.